These 20 T cell receptor beta chains were all obtained from the same sample, sequenced in a study of Graves' ophthalmopathy and Graves' hyperthyroidism. The study amplified TCR beta CDR3 regions using RNA transcripts. After a first-round RT-PCR with HTBI primers, a second-round multiplex PCR was run. TCRdb redid the calling of the multiplex PCR reads with MiXCR, one entry per CDR3 protein. The table shows roughly 600,000 distinct CDR3 sequences, with approximately 35% occurring only once. Source material: peripheral blood or thyroid tissue (not recorded which). The receptors were sampled from an adult man with Graves' hyperthyroidism.

This clonotype came up many times. J is TRBJ1-2 and V is TRBV14; D remains ambiguous. V was trimmed by 4 bases and J by 8 bases, leaving 11 bases between them. The germline CDR1 and CDR2 sequences are SGHDN and FVKESK. The CDR3 is 12 amino acids. Here the CDR3 DNA reads TGTGCCAGCAGCCTTGGTGTATTCGGCTACACCTTC. Protein: CASSLGVFGYTF.

The V call is TRBV29-1, the J call TRBJ1-2; D is unresolved. CDR1 and CDR2 from the germline V gene are SQVTM and ANQGSEA. The CDR3 consists of 12 residues. The CDR3 bases are TGCAGTGAAGTTAGGACGGACTATGGCTACACCTTC. As protein: CSEVRTDYGYTF. Based on the CDR3 plus reference TRBV29-1 and TRBJ1-2, the full variable domain is SAVISQKPSRDICQRGTSLTIQCQVDSQVTMMFWYRQQPGQSLTLIATANQGSEATYESGFVIDKFPISRPNLTFSTLTVSNMSPEDSSIYLCSEVRTDYGYTFGSGTRLTVV.

As for this clonotype: A read error may be the cause here, since a much bigger clone is one base away. J is TRBJ1-3 and V is TRBV20-1; TRBD1 matches 9 bases. This CDR3 has 15 residues. Per germline, CDR1 DFQATT and CDR2 SNEGSKA (reference sequence). The CDR3 spells CSAKPQGAGGDTIYF. CDR3 bases: TGCAGTGCTAAACCACAGGGGGCGGGTGGAGACACCATATATTTT.

This clonotype was detected many times. The chain is built from TRBV5-4 and TRBJ1-1; no reliable D call. The germline V and J ends were trimmed by 3 bases and 1 base, with 7 bases remaining between them. Germline CDR1 reads SGHNT; CDR2 reads YYREEE (reference sequence). The CDR3 spans 13 residues. The CDR3 coding sequence is TGTGCCAGCAGCTCCGCGGAGAACACTGAAGCTTTCTTT. This encodes CASSSAENTEAFF.

This clonotype was observed many times. The rearrangement links TRBV7-6 to TRBJ2-7, with 7 nucleotides matching TRBD2. The V gene end was trimmed by 5 bases and the J gene end by 2 bases; junction bases not matched to a gene: 9. The CDR3 is 15 amino acids. Looked up from germline, CDR1 is SGHVS and CDR2 is FNYEAQ. Here the CDR3 DNA reads TGTGCCAGCAGCATGTATACCGGGGGGACCTACGAGCAGTACTTC. Translation gives CASSMYTGGTYEQYF.

The chain uses TRBV12-3 or TRBV12-4 and TRBJ1-2, with TRBD1 matching 9 bases. The CDR3 is 14 residues long. V lost 4 bases and J lost 6; bases outside the gene matches: 6. CDR3 amino acids: CASSSWDRDDGYTF. For the CDR3, the DNA is TGTGCCAGCAGTTCGTGGGACAGGGATGATGGCTACACCTTC.

This clonotype was recorded many times. This chain links TRBV5-1 with TRBJ2-7; TRBD1 or TRBD2 may be the D gene (5 bases each). Germline V lookup: CDR1 SGHRS, CDR2 YFSETQ. The CDR3 runs 13 residues. Trimming shortened V by 3 bases and J by 6 bases, and 13 bases separated the two germline ends. The CDR3 DNA reads as TGCGCCAGCAGCTGGACACTAGAAACCGAGCAGTACTTC. It codes for CASSWTLETEQYF.

Turning to this clonotype: A much larger clone differs by one base, so this may be a read error. The rearrangement links TRBV29-1 to TRBJ2-5; TRBD1 is a possible D gene (5 bases). Germline CDR1 reads SQVTM; CDR2 reads ANQGSEA. The CDR3 covers 13 residues. Between the trimmed V and J ends, which lost 4 bases and 13 bases, there was a span of 22 bases. This chain's CDR3 is CSVVGQGRYELYF. The CDR3 coding sequence is TGCAGCGTTGTAGGCCAGGGAAGGTACGAGCTGTACTTC. The full variable domain, with the rest looked up from reference TRBV29-1 and TRBJ2-5, is SAVISQKPSRDICQRGTSLTIQCQVDSQVTMMFWYRQQPGQSLTLIATANQGSEATYESGFVIDKFPISRPNLTFSTLTVSNMSPEDSSIYLCSVVGQGRYELYFGPGTRLLVL.

The chain couples TRBV2 to TRBJ2-7; 8 bases agree with TRBD2. The J call is doubtful: the DNA matches TRBJ2-1 better. Germline lookup yields CDR1 SNHLY and CDR2 FYNNEI. The CDR3 is 15 residues long. This CDR3 reads CASSESSGRRNEQFF. CDR3 nucleotide sequence: TGTGCCAGCAGTGAATCGAGCGGGAGAAGGAATGAGCAGTTCTTC.

The table lists this clonotype with many counts. The chain employs TRBV6-1 and TRBJ1-2, with D possibly TRBD1 on 6 matching bases. In germline, CDR1 is MNHNS, CDR2 SASEGT. The CDR3 has 16 residues. V was shortened by 7 bases and J by 0 bases, with 18 bases between the two germline ends. CDR3 DNA: TGTGCCAGCAACCTGATGTTGGGGGGCTCTAACTATGGCTACACCTTC. Its protein is CASNLMLGGSNYGYTF.

This clonotype was detected many times. V usage is TRBV7-8 and J usage is TRBJ1-4, with D perhaps TRBD1 (5 bases). V lost 3 bases and J lost 8, with 13 bases in between. The CDR3 is 14 amino acids. The V gene's germline CDR1 is SGHVS and CDR2 FQNEAQ. The CDR3 region is CASSFGGRSEKLFF. CDR3 sequence (DNA): TGTGCCAGCAGCTTCGGGGGACGGAGCGAAAAACTGTTTTTT.

There are many counts of this clonotype. The V and J genes are TRBV19 and TRBJ1-2, with D hard to call. The V end was cut by 5 bases, the J end by 0 bases, with 13 bases between. The germline V gene encodes CDR1 LNHDA and CDR2 SQIVND (reference sequence). The CDR3 is 15 residues long. CDR3 sequence: CASSLYEGSNYGYTF. DNA for the CDR3: TGTGCCAGTAGTCTATACGAGGGATCTAACTATGGCTACACCTTC.

This clonotype was observed a handful of times. The chain combines TRBV27 with TRBJ1-2; TRBD1 aligns across 7 bases. There are 14 residues in the CDR3. Germline loops: CDR1 MNHEY, CDR2 SMNVEV (reference sequence). After removal of 7 bases from V and 8 bases from J, the junction contained 13 bases not matched to a gene. As DNA, the CDR3 is TGTGCCAGCACAACCTCAACAGGGGCGGGCGGCTACACCTTC. Its translation is CASTTSTGAGGYTF.

This clonotype has just one count. The chain uses TRBV2 and TRBJ1-5; 7 nucleotides line up with TRBD1. V shed 7 bases, J shed 2 bases, and the junction held 14 bases outside the gene matches. CDR3 size: 17 residues. In germline, CDR1 is SNHLY, CDR2 FYNNEI. CDR3 DNA sequence: TGTGCCAGCAAAGGTGGCGCAGGGGGATCGGGCAATCAGCCCCAGCATTTT. Encoded protein: CASKGGAGGSGNQPQHF.

Concerning this clonotype: This could be a read error, since a much larger clone is one nucleotide away. The chain has TRBV6-1 and TRBJ2-2; weak D call: TRBD1 (6 bases). The CDR3 is 16 residues long. Germline V gene data show CDR1 as MNHNS and CDR2 as SASEGT. The DNA of the CDR3 is TGTGCCAGCAGTCCTCCGGGACAATGGAACACCGGGGAGCTGCTTTTT. It specifies CASSPPGQWNTGELLF.

This clonotype occurred many times. The chain recombines TRBV11-1 with TRBJ2-7; tentative D call: TRBD1 (6 bases). V was shortened by 7 bases and J by 2 bases, with 18 bases between the two germline ends. Germline assignment: CDR1 SGHAT and CDR2 FQDESV (reference sequence). This CDR3 contains 15 residues. CDR3 sequence reads: CASTPEAGAPYEQYF. The CDR3 DNA sequence: TGTGCCAGCACCCCTGAAGCAGGGGCCCCCTACGAGCAGTACTTC.

The V gene is TRBV7-9, the J gene TRBJ1-6; D perhaps matches TRBD1 (6 bases). This CDR3 spans 15 amino acids. The germline gives CDR1 SEHNR, CDR2 FQNEAQ (reference sequence). With 6 bases removed from V and 5 bases from J, the gap between germline ends came to 14 bases. The DNA of the CDR3 is TGTGCCAGCAGTTTTTTACAGGGCAATAATTCACCCCTCCACTTT. It is translated as CASSFLQGNNSPLHF.

This clonotype was detected only a few times. The gene calls are TRBV13 and TRBJ2-7; either TRBD1 or TRBD2 may fit D (5 bases each). Germline V gene lookup returns CDR1 PRHDT and CDR2 FYEKMQ (reference sequence). The V gene lost 6 bases and the J gene lost 6 bases, with 21 bases spanning the gap. The CDR3 sequence is 15 residues long. The CDR3 is CASSLYSPGTPEQYF. The CDR3 nucleotides read TGTGCCAGCAGTTTATATTCGCCCGGGACGCCCGAGCAGTACTTC.

On this clonotype: This sequence may be a read error, since a much larger clone differs from it by one base. The chain uses TRBV5-6 and TRBJ1-2, with 7 bases identical to TRBD1. V was pared by 2 bases and J by 2 bases, with 3 bases of the junction left unmatched. Germline CDR1 SGHDT, CDR2 YYEEEE. The CDR3 consists of 14 residues. In nucleotides, the CDR3 is TGTGCCAGCAGCTTACAGGGGCAGAACTATGGCTACACCTTC. This codes for CASSLQGQNYGYTF.

As concerns this clonotype: This clone may be a read error of a much larger clone one base away. This chain connects TRBV29-1 to TRBJ1-1, with D tentatively TRBD1 (5 bases). This CDR3 region has 12 residues. V gave up 4 bases and J gave up 4 bases, with 10 bases separating them. Germline assignment: CDR1 SQVTM and CDR2 ANQGSEA. The CDR3: CSVAWDGTEAFF. In DNA, the CDR3 is TGCAGCGTTGCCTGGGACGGCACTGAAGCTTTCTTT.